The present TCR beta chain was sequenced within a study of PD-1 blockade in classical Hodgkin lymphoma (dated by TCRdb to 2020 to 2022). Context from the whole study: Nivolumab dosing was 3 mg/kg intravenously every 2 weeks, continuing until either disease progression or unacceptable toxicity. To define a peripheral blood immune signature of response to PD-1 blockade in classical Hodgkin lymphoma, the study combined TCR beta sequencing with CyTOF. What the work shows at the level of the full study, not this receptor alone: Newly diagnosed patients were reported to have lower baseline TCR diversity than healthy donors, and relapsed/refractory patients were reported to have lower baseline TCR diversity still. By C4D1, a significant rise was seen in CD4+ TCR diversity but not in CD8+ TCR diversity (p=0.0027 vs p=0.16), and the rise was most apparent among complete responders (p=0.02). Patients starting nivolumab less than 1 year after ASCT had lower diversity and were excluded from later analyses to avoid confounding by immune reconstitution. Only a single clinical trial cohort was studied, and what caused the repertoire differences, possibly disease activity or prior therapy, remained undefined. Trial patients with a complete response had baseline diversity similar to that of newly diagnosed patients, while partial responders and progressors had significantly lower diversity.

The time point label of this sample denotes: cycle 1 day 1 (C1D1), immediately before nivolumab initiation. All trial patients had relapsed after autologous stem cell transplantation, with cohorts A, B and C differing in prior brentuximab vedotin exposure. The trial cohort included more than 55 patients with relapsed/refractory classical Hodgkin lymphoma, and each patient had a best overall response of complete response, partial response or progressive disease. In the multi-cohort phase II CheckMate 205 trial, trial patients received single-agent nivolumab. Best overall response was determined by an independent review committee according to the 2007 International Working Group response criteria. PBMCs from the trial were collected at three points: immediately before nivolumab initiation (C1D1), and during therapy at cycle 2 day 1 and cycle 4 day 1. Peripheral blood was collected in 8 mL Vacutainer Cell Preparation Tubes, from which PBMCs were isolated by centrifugation and then cryopreserved.

A remark on this clone: What antigen it recognizes has not been identified. No base quality values were provided; no much bigger clone lies one nucleotide off.

From cysteine to phenylalanine, the CDR3 is 15 amino acids long. Only CDR3 DNA remains: 45 bases, in frame from the first base. Trimming costs V 2 bases and J 4 bases, and their ends lie 9 bases apart. The germline V gene supplies CDR1 LGHNA and CDR2 YSLEER. Genomic DNA was isolated using the Qiagen DNeasy kit from unsorted PBMCs as well as from negatively selected CD4+ and CD8+ fractions. TCR beta CDR3 regions were amplified by immunoSEQ multiplex PCR using primers annealing to V and J segments. A synthetic immune receptor repertoire was used to minimize amplification bias, and remaining bias was computationally removed after sequencing. In the source study's methods: Repertoire diversity was quantified as the Shannon entropy index using custom Python scripts. The unsorted, CD4+ and CD8+ repertoires were each analyzed separately, with the exception of combined analyses, where CD4+ and CD8+ sequences were merged in silico. A clone counted as expanded when the clone's frequency after treatment rose at least 2-fold relative to C1D1, and clones undetected at baseline were given a pseudocount of 0.5. Singleton clones were defined as clones with 0 or 1 copy at C1D1, and non-singleton clones were defined as clones with 2 or more copies. Clones expanded in unsorted samples were annotated as CD4+, CD8+ or unknown by matching protein sequences in sorted samples from the same patient. Wilcoxon tests on paired samples were used to test diversity changes from C1D1 to C4D1. TCRdb carries this immuneACCESS record with in-frame sequences only. Its versions omit some clonotypes, under half of them owing to an unresolved V gene in the studies checked, with the rest unexplained. That table supplies the V and J calls and clone size; D and trimming were determined from the DNA. For this sample the table gives about 14,000 clones, of which roughly 80% were detected only once. The top ten clonotypes cover about 20% of the sample.

The sequence derives from a human donor with classical Hodgkin lymphoma. The material sequenced was peripheral blood mononuclear cells (PBMCs), taken at baseline. This receptor chain uses TRBV4-3 and TRBJ2-6; TRBD1 is perhaps the D gene, given 5 matching bases. The CDR3 reads CASSQSGSGANVLTF. The DNA reads as follows: TGCGCCAGCAGCCAATCAGGGTCGGGGGCCAACGTCCTGACTTTC.